The entry that follows covers one T cell receptor beta chain sequence. Germline lookup yields CDR1 SGHRS and CDR2 YFSETQ. CDR3 size: 17 residues. This sample is drawn from a study of monozygotic twins with inflammatory bowel disease. TCRdb re-analyzed the 5' RACE reads; it lists each CDR3 protein once, without DNA. The sample data list fewer than 550,000 distinct CDR3 sequences. J is TRBJ2-3 and V is TRBV5-1; the TCRdb D gene call, TRBD2, has no DNA to confirm it. The clonotype originates from a human donor with ulcerative colitis or Crohn's disease, or a healthy co-twin of an affected twin (not recorded which). Sequencing input: blood. CDR3 sequence: CASSLGTSGGNTDTQYF.